This TCR beta chain derives from a study of CD8 T cells in Susac syndrome. General study results and limits: Total CD8+ repertoires held 15 to 20 Susac-specific public clones, while CD8+ TEMRA repertoires held a few.

Details on this clonotype: The antigen is unknown.

Sequencing of TCR beta was performed on blood CD8+ T cells and on blood CD4+ T cells. Patients with Susac syndrome met the recently defined diagnostic criteria for definite or probable disease. Negative isolation yielded CD8+ and CD4+ T cells; FACS enriched TEMRA cells. When the RNA was reverse transcribed, random hexamers were used with an input of about 0.45 to 1 ug. TCRdb re-called the immunoSEQ multiplex PCR reads with MiXCR, one entry per CDR3 protein. The sample consists of approximately 54,000 distinct CDR3 sequences, 95% of them appearing once. The germline gives CDR1 SEHNR, CDR2 FQNEAQ (reference sequence). Trimming took 0 bases from V and 6 from J, leaving 8 bases between them. The CDR3 extends over 14 amino acids.

The TCR originated in a human donor with Susac syndrome. This chain joins TRBV7-9 and TRBJ2-2; D gene ambiguous. The sample comprised CD8+ T cells from PBMCs. This CDR3 is CASSLAPWAGELFF. Here the CDR3 DNA reads TGTGCCAGCAGCTTAGCGCCCTGGGCCGGGGAGCTGTTTTTT. Looking up the rest from reference TRBV7-9 and TRBJ2-2 gives the full variable domain: DTGVSQNPRHKITKRGQNVTFRCDPISEHNRLYWYRQTLGQGPEFLTYFQNEAQLEKSRLLSDRFSAERPKGSFSTLEIQRTEQGDSAMYLCASSLAPWAGELFFGEGSRLTVL.